The clone carrying this T cell receptor beta chain occurred a few times. Per the study methods: Amplification with reference gene primers provided the estimates of nucleated cell counts. The repertoire was sequenced with immunoSEQ multiplex PCR; TCRdb's copy has only in-frame clones and lacks some. D and trimming were read from the DNA, whereas the V and J calls and clone size are those reported in that table. The data show some 290,000 clones, roughly 88% seen once. The data belong to a study of blood T cell repertoires in COVID-19. The sequenced sample consisted of PBMCs or T cells enriched from blood (not recorded which). The TCR sequence derives from a woman aged 40 to 49 with acute COVID-19.

This CDR3 reads CASSQPTWTSGRSTDTQYF. The CDR3 nucleotides read TGTGCCAGCAGTCAACCGACCTGGACTAGCGGGAGGTCGACAGATACGCAGTATTTT. The chain couples TRBV6-2 or TRBV6-3 to TRBJ2-3, with 14 bases fitting TRBD2. The length of the CDR3 is 19 residues. V lost 5 bases to trimming and J lost 3 bases; unmatched junction nucleotides: 13. Per germline, CDR1 MNHEY and CDR2 SVGEGT.